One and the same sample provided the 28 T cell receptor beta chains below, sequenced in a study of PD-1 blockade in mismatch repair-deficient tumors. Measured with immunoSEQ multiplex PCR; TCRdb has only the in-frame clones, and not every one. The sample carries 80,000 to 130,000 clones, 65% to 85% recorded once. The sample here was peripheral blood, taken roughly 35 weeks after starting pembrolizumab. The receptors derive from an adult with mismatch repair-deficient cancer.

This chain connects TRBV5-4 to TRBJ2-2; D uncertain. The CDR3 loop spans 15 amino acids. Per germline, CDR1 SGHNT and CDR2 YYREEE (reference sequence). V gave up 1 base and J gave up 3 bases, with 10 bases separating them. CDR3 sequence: CASSLSLTDTGELFF. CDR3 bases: TGTGCCAGCAGCTTGAGTCTCACGGACACCGGGGAGCTGTTTTTT.

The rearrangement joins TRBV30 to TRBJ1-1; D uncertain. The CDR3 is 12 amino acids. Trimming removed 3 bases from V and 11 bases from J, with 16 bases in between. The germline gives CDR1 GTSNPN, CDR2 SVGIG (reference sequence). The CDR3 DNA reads TGTGCCTGGAGCCGGGAGCGGGCGGACGCTTTCTTT. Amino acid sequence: CAWSRERADAFF.

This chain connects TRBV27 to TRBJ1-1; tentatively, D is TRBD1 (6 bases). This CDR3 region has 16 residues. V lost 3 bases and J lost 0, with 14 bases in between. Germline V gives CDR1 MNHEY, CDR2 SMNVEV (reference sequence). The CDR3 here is CASSFTGLPLNTEAFF. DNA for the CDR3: TGTGCCAGCAGTTTTACAGGGCTCCCTTTGAACACTGAAGCTTTCTTT.

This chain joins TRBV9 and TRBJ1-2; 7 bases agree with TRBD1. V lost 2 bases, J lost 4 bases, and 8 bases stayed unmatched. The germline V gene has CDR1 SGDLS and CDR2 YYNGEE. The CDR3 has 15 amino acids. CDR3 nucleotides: TGTGCCAGCAGCGTCGTTCCAGGGGGAAGCTATGGCTACACCTTC. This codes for CASSVVPGGSYGYTF.

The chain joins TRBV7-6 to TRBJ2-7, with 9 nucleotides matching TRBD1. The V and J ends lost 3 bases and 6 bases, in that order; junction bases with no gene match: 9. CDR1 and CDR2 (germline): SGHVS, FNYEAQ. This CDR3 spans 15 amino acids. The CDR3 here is CASSFRRGTGFEQYF. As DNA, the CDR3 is TGTGCCAGCAGCTTTAGGCGCGGGACAGGGTTCGAGCAGTACTTC.

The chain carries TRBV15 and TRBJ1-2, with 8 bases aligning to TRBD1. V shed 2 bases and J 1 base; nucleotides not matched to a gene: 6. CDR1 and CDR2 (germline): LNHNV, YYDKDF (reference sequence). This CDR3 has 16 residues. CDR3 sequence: CATSRPQDRVNYGYTF. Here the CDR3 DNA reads TGTGCCACCAGCAGACCCCAGGACAGGGTTAACTATGGCTACACCTTC.

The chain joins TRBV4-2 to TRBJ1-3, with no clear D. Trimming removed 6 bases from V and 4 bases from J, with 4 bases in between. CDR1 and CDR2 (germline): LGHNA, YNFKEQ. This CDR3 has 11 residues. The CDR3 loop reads CASSLGNTIYF. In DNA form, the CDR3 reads TGTGCCAGCAGTTTGGGAAACACCATATATTTT.

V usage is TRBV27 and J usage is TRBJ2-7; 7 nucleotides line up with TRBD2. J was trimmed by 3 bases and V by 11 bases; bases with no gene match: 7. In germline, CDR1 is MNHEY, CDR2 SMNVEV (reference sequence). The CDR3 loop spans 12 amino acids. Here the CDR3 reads CAAREIDYEQYF. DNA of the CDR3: TGTGCCGCGCGGGAGATTGACTACGAGCAGTACTTC.

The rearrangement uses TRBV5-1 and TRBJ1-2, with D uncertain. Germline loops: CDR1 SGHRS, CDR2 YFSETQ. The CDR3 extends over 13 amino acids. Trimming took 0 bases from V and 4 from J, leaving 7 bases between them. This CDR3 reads CASSLASFYGYTF. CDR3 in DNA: TGCGCCAGCAGCTTGGCCAGCTTCTATGGCTACACCTTC.

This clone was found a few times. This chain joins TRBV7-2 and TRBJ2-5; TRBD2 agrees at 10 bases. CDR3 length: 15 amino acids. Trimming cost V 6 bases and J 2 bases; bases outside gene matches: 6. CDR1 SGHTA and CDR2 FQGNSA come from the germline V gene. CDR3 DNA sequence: TGTGCCAGCAGTTCTAGCGGGAGCCGACAAGAGACCCAGTACTTC. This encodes CASSSSGSRQETQYF.

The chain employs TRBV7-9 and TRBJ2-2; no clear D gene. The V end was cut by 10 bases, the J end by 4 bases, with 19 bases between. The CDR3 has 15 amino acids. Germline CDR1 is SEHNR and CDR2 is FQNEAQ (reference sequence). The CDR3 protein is CATPNPGVSTGELFF. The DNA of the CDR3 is TGTGCCACCCCGAACCCTGGAGTTAGCACCGGGGAGCTGTTTTTT.

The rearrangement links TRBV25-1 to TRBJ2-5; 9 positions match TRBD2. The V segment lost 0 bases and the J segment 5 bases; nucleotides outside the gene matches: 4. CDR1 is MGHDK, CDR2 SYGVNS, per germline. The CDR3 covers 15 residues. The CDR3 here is CASSEYTSGRETQYF. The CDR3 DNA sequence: TGTGCCAGCAGTGAATATACTAGCGGGCGGGAGACCCAGTACTTC.

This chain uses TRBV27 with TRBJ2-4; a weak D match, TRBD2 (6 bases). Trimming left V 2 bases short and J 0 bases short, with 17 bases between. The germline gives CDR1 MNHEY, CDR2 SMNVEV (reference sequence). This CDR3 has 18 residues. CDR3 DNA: TGTGCCAGCAGTTTAATTTCTCCCCCGGAGGGAGCCAAAAACATTCAGTACTTC. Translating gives CASSLISPPEGAKNIQYF.

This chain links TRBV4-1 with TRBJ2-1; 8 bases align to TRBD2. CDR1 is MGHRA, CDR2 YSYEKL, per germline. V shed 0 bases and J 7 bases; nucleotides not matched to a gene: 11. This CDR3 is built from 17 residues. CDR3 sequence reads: CASSQEYLSGRLNEQFF. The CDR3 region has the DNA TGCGCCAGCAGCCAAGAATATTTAAGCGGGAGATTGAATGAGCAGTTCTTC.

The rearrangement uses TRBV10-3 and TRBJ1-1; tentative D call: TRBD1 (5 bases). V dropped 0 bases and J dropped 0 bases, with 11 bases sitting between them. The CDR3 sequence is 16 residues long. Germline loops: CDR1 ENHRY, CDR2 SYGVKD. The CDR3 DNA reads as TGTGCCATCAGTGAGTCGAGGGGAGGAGTGAACACTGAAGCTTTCTTT. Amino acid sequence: CAISESRGGVNTEAFF.

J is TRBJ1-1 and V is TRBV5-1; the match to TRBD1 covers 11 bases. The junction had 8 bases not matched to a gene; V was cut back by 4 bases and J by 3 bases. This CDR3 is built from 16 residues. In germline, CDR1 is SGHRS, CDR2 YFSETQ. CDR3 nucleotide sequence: TGCGCCAGCAGCCCCGGGGACAGGGGGTGGGACACTGAAGCTTTCTTT. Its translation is CASSPGDRGWDTEAFF.

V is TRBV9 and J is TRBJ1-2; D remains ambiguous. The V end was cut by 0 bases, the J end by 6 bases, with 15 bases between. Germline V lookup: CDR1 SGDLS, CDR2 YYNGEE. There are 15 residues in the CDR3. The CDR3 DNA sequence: TGTGCCAGCAGCGTAGATCCGGGCCCCCCAGATGGCTACACCTTC. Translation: CASSVDPGPPDGYTF.

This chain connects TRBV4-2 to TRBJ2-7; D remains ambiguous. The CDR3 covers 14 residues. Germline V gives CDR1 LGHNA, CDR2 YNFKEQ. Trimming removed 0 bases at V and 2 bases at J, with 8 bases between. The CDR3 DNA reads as TGTGCCAGCAGCCAAGATAAGGGTCCCTACGAGCAGTACTTC. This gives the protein CASSQDKGPYEQYF.

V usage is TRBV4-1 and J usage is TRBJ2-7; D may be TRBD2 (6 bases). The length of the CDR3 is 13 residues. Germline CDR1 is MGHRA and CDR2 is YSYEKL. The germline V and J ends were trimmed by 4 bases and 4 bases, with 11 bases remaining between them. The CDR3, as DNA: TGCGCCAGCAGCCCTACGGAGGGGTACGAGCAGTACTTC. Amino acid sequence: CASSPTEGYEQYF.

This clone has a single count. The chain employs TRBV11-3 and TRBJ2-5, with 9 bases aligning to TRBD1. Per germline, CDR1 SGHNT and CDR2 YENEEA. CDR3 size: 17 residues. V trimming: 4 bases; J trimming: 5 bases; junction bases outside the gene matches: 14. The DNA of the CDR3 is TGTGCCAGCAGCTCCCCGGGCGACAGGGGGTGGTTGGAGACCCAGTACTTC. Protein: CASSSPGDRGWLETQYF.

CDR3 in DNA: TGTGCCAGCAGCTCTAGTGGGACCTACAATGAGCAGTTCTTC. Protein: CASSSSGTYNEQFF. The chain links TRBV9 to TRBJ2-1, with D unresolved. The germline V gene encodes CDR1 SGDLS and CDR2 YYNGEE. The CDR3 runs to 14 residues. Trimming took off 4 bases at V and 2 bases at J, with 10 bases between the two ends. Variable domain in full (rest from reference TRBV9 and TRBJ2-1): DSGVTQTPKHLITATGQRVTLRCSPRSGDLSVYWYQQSLDQGLQFLIQYYNGEERAKGNILERFSAQQFPDLHSELNLSSLELGDSALYFCASSSSGTYNEQFFGPGTRLTVL.

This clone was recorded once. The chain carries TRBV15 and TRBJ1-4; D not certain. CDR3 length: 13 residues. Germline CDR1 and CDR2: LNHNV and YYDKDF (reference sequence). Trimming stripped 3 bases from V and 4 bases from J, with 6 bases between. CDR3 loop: CATSRVLNEKLFF. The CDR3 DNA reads TGTGCCACCAGCAGGGTTCTTAATGAAAAACTGTTTTTT.

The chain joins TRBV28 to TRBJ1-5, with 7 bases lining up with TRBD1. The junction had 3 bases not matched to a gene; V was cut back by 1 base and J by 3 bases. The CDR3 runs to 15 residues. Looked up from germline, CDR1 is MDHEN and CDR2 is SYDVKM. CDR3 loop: CASSLSTGANQPQHF. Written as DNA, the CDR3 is TGTGCCAGCAGTTTATCCACAGGGGCCAATCAGCCCCAGCATTTT.

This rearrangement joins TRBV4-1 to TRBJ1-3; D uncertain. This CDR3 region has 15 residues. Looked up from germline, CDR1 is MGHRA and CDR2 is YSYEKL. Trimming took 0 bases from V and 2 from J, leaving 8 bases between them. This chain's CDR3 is CASSQDREAGNTIYF. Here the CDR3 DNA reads TGCGCCAGCAGCCAAGATCGAGAGGCTGGAAACACCATATATTTT.

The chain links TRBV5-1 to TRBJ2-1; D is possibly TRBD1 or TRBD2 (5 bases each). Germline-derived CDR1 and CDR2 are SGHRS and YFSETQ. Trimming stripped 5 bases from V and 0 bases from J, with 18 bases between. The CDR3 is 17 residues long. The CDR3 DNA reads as TGCGCCAGCAGAGAAGACGGGGACGATAGCTCCTACAATGAGCAGTTCTTC. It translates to CASREDGDDSSYNEQFF.

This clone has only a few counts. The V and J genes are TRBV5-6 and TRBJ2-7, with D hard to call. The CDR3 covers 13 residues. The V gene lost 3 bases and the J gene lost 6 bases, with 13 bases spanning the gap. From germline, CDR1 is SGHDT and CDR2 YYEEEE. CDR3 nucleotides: TGTGCCAGCAGCTGGCCCTCGGGTGGCGAGCAGTACTTC. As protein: CASSWPSGGEQYF.

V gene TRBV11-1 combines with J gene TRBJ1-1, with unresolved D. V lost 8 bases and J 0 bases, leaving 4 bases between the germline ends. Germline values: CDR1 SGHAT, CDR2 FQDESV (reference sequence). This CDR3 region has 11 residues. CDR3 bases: TGTGCCAGCGGTATGAACACTGAAGCTTTCTTT. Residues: CASGMNTEAFF.

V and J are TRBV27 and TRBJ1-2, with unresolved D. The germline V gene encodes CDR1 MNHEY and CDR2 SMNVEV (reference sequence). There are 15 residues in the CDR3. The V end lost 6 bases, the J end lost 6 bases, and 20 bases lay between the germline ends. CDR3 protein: CASRPLAESSHGYTF. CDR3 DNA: TGTGCCAGCAGACCTTTAGCCGAGTCCTCTCATGGCTACACCTTC.